These 5 T cell receptor beta chains share one sample of origin, sequenced in a study of blood T cells in healthy people across ages. The second PCR ran roughly 6 to 12 cycles with a sample-barcoded 5' primer and J-beta primers. TCRdb itself ran the 5' RACE reads through MiXCR, one entry per CDR3 protein. This table has roughly 1 million distinct CDR3 sequences, 20% to 25% appearing once. Separately, the same data were catalogued under a study of T cells of mothers and their children.

The sequenced sample consisted of blood. Receptors were obtained from a girl aged 2-10 years in good health.

The sample holds a few counts of this clonotype. The chain uses TRBV6-2 or TRBV6-3 and TRBJ2-7; D possibly corresponds to TRBD1 (6 bases). CDR1 MNHEY and CDR2 SVGEGT come from the germline V gene. This CDR3 spans 14 amino acids. Trimming took 6 bases from V and 0 from J, leaving 12 bases between them. The CDR3 DNA reads TGTGCCAGCAGACGACAGGCTAGCTCCTACGAGCAGTACTTC. Translated, it gives CASRRQASSYEQYF.

This chain uses TRBV7-9 with TRBJ1-1; 11 bases align to TRBD1. CDR1 is SEHNR and CDR2 is FQNEAQ in the germline V gene (reference sequence). J was trimmed by 1 base and V by 4 bases; bases with no gene match: 8. The CDR3 totals 17 residues. The CDR3 is CASSSGQGGLWNTEAFF. CDR3 nucleotide sequence: TGTGCCAGCAGCTCGGGACAGGGGGGCCTCTGGAACACTGAAGCTTTCTTT.

The rearrangement joins TRBV6-2 or TRBV6-3 to TRBJ1-4; no definite D call. V lost 5 bases, J lost 12 bases, and 13 bases lay in between. There are 12 residues in the CDR3. Germline values: CDR1 MNHEY, CDR2 SVGEGT. In DNA form, the CDR3 reads TGTGCCAGCAGTCTCCAGGAGGGCGAACTGTTTTTT. Its translation: CASSLQEGELFF.

The J gene is TRBJ1-1, the V gene TRBV12-3 or TRBV12-4, with D uncertain. Trimming pared 4 bases from V and 7 bases from J, leaving 7 bases between. The CDR3 has 11 amino acids. The CDR3 DNA reads as TGTGCCAGCAGTTCGGTAGTTGAAGCTTTCTTT. Protein: CASSSVVEAFF.

This clonotype was counted a few times. The chain combines TRBV28 with TRBJ2-5; D gene uncertain. Looked up from germline, CDR1 is MDHEN and CDR2 is SYDVKM. This CDR3 has 15 amino acids. Trimming removed 6 bases at V and 5 bases at J, with 19 bases between. The DNA of the CDR3 is TGTGCCAGCAGCCCTCTTATGCCCGGCCCGGAGACCCAGTACTTC. As protein: CASSPLMPGPETQYF.